The 5 T cell receptor beta chains below were found in one sample sequenced in a study of identical twins. TCRdb processed the 5' RACE reads anew with MiXCR; each CDR3 protein has one entry. The sample holds approximately 550,000 distinct CDR3 sequences, around 24% seen once. In addition, the sample was reused for a study of yellow fever vaccine responses in identical twins.

Sequencing was performed on CD4+ T cells sorted from blood. The receptor set was obtained from a woman in her late teens or twenties in good health.

This chain links TRBV10-3 with TRBJ2-3; TRBD1 matches 10 bases. Looked up from germline, CDR1 is ENHRY and CDR2 is SYGVKD. The V segment lost 8 bases and the J segment 5 bases; nucleotides outside the gene matches: 1. The CDR3 runs 12 residues. CDR3: CAIGTGEDTQYF. DNA for the CDR3: TGTGCCATCGGGACAGGGGAAGATACGCAGTATTTT.

This chain uses TRBV12-3 or TRBV12-4 with TRBJ2-1; TRBD2 matches 10 bases. Germline trimming cut 7 bases from V and 2 bases from J; bases unmatched to any gene: 5. The CDR3 is made up of 15 amino acids. This chain's CDR3 is CASTKGLATYNEQFF. The CDR3 DNA reads as TGTGCCAGCACCAAGGGACTAGCGACCTACAATGAGCAGTTCTTC.

The J gene is TRBJ1-5, the V gene TRBV19, with D possibly being TRBD1 (5 bases). There are 15 residues in the CDR3. The V end was cut by 11 bases, the J end by 7 bases, with 24 bases between. Germline CDR1 LNHDA, CDR2 SQIVND (reference sequence). The CDR3 DNA reads TGTGCCTCTCGCCCCTCCATCGGGGCGTGGCAGCCCCAGCATTTT. It is translated as CASRPSIGAWQPQHF.

V is TRBV5-1 and J is TRBJ2-7, with D perhaps TRBD1 or TRBD2 (7 bases each). This CDR3 is built from 15 residues. Germline CDR1 and CDR2: SGHRS and YFSETQ. Trimming took 0 bases from V and 5 from J, leaving 15 bases between them. DNA for the CDR3: TGCGCCAGCAGCTTGGAGGCAGGGGGAGGGGACGAGCAGTACTTC. It encodes CASSLEAGGGDEQYF.

This clonotype was counted a few times. The rearrangement uses TRBV25-1 and TRBJ1-1; D gene uncertain. This CDR3 has 13 amino acids. Per the germline V gene, CDR1 is MGHDK and CDR2 is SYGVNS. Trimming took off 10 bases at V and 1 base at J, with 13 bases between the two ends. The CDR3 loop reads CATVGWGNTEAFF. The CDR3 bases are TGTGCCACCGTAGGGTGGGGGAACACTGAAGCTTTCTTT. Full variable domain (rest looked up from reference TRBV25-1 and TRBJ1-1): EADIYQTPRYLVIGTGKKITLECSQTMGHDKMYWYQQDPGMELHLIHYSYGVNSTEKGDLSSESTVSRIRTEHFPLTLESARPSHTSQYLCATVGWGNTEAFFGQGTRLTVV.